This note documents a single T cell receptor (beta chain) sequence. The junction departs from germline at one end; a sequencing error may be responsible. These data are taken from a study of cytomegalovirus exposure and HLA in healthy donors. PCR employed 60 Vbeta and 13 Jbeta primers. Here immunoSEQ multiplex PCR was the method, and the copy in TCRdb shows in-frame clones only, minus some. The sample has 110,000 to 150,000 clones; roughly 80% are singletons. This CDR3 is built from 16 residues. Germline CDR1 SEHNR, CDR2 FQNEAQ (reference sequence). The rearrangement links TRBV7-9 to TRBJ2-1; 8 positions agree with TRBD2. Sequenced input: PBMCs. This receptor was taken from a male donor in good health and CMV-seronegative. The CDR3 bases are TGTTCCAGCAGCAGCCGGGGGGGGGCTCAAGTCAATGAGCAGTTCTTC. This codes for CSSSSRGGAQVNEQFF.